Included here is one T cell receptor (beta chain) sequence, with context. What antigen it recognizes has not been identified. No qualities accompany the bases; no much larger clone lies one base away. The data originate from a study of blood T cell repertoires in COVID-19 (dated by TCRdb to about 2020). With respect to the entire study: Collaborator samples came from the United States, Italy and Spain and covered acute and convalescent phases of COVID-19. Where available, HLA class I and class II types were obtained from metadata supplied by the sample provider rather than from assay-based typing. The repertoires were released in a freely available public database meant as a resource for research on the immune response to SARS-CoV-2. Deeply sampled blood TCRbeta repertoires from subjects exposed to, actively infected with, or recovered from COVID-19 were included in the dataset. Sample metadata almost always included a de-identified subject ID, COVID-19 status, age in years and sex. Samples came from the ongoing ImmuneRACE study (first 160 participants) plus 1,254 subjects from 6 global collaborators. The prospective study material was composed of cDNA or gDNA derived from T cells, B-cell-depleted T cells, or PBMCs. General conclusions and limits of the study: The amount of clinical and demographic metadata varied by source and participant and was provided uncurated.

TCRbeta CDR3 regions were amplified from genomic DNA by means of the immunoSEQ Assay, a bias-controlled multiplex PCR. The paper's data handling went like this. Within the assay, amplification of reference gene primers was used to estimate how many nucleated cells each sample contained. Sequence reads were collapsed and filtered to measure the absolute abundance of every unique TCRbeta CDR3 rearrangement. Productive Simpson clonality was computed per sample as the square root of Simpson's diversity index over productive rearrangements. The table was pulled from immuneACCESS by TCRdb, which kept in-frame rearrangements only. Such tables lose some clones; where checked, under half of the loss comes from unresolved V genes, and the rest has no known cause. V, J and clone size are taken as reported in that table, and D and trimming were inferred from the DNA itself. The sample table contains about 150,000 clones; only one count was recorded for roughly 85% of them. The ten largest make up 7% to 10% of the sample.

One collaborating source in Seattle enrolled patients during active infection and followed them longitudinally through the course of disease. Whole blood was collected in K2EDTA tubes by collaborating institutions according to the institutions' own protocols. Collaborator samples were shipped for TCRbeta analysis as frozen whole blood, isolated PBMCs, or DNA extracted from either sample type. The germline V gene supplies CDR1 SNHLY and CDR2 FYNNEI. The CDR3 sequence holds 13 residues, the cysteine and phenylalanine included. Just the 39-base CDR3 DNA is kept, in frame starting at base 1. Between the V and J ends, shortened by 7 bases and 1 base respectively, the junction contains 10 bases.

The chain couples TRBV2 to TRBJ1-1; the D gene is not confidently resolved. The sample consisted of peripheral blood. The sequence derives from a woman aged 55 to 70 with COVID-19, enrolled during active disease. The CDR3 protein: CASIRTENTEAFF. In nucleotide form, the sequence is TGTGCCAGCATTCGGACTGAGAACACTGAAGCTTTCTTT.